The clone carrying this T cell receptor beta chain came up a few times. Trimming took 4 bases from V and 2 from J, leaving 15 bases between them. CDR1 is SGHTA and CDR2 is FQGTGA in the germline V gene. The CDR3 extends over 16 amino acids. Here immunoSEQ multiplex PCR was the method, and the copy in TCRdb shows in-frame clones only, minus some. The sample records nearly 750,000 clones, around 77% being singletons. The sample originates from a study of shared clonotypes between healthy human individuals. About the study: Every donor yielded three CD4 naive, three CD4 memory, two CD8 naive and one CD8 memory plate.

This chain joins TRBV7-3 and TRBJ2-1; unclear D gene. This clonotype was sampled from a woman younger than 45 in good health. Sequenced: memory CD4+ T cells sorted from blood. Described subset: CD45RA-negative fraction. CDR3 sequence: CASSSDGTAPYNEQFF. CDR3 nucleotides: TGTGCCAGCAGCTCCGATGGTACAGCTCCCTACAATGAGCAGTTCTTC. The whole variable domain, filled in from reference TRBV7-3 and TRBJ2-1, reads GAGVSQTPSNKVTEKGKYVELRCDPISGHTALYWYRQSLGQGPEFLIYFQGTGAADDSGLPNDRFFAVRPEGSVSTLKIQRTERGDSAVYLCASSSDGTAPYNEQFFGPGTRLTVL.